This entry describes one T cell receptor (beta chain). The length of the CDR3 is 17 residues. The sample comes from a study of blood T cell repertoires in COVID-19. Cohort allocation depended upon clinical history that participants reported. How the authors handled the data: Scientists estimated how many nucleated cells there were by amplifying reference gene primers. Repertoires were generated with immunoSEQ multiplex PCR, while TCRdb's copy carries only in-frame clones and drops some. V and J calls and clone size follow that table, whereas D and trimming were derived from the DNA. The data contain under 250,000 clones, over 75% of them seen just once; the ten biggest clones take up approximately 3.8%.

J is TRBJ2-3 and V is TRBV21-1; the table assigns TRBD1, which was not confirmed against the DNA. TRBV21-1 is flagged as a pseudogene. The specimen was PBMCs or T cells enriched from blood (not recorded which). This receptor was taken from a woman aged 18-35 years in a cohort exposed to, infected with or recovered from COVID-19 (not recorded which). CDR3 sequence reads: CASSKASWTGDTDTQYF. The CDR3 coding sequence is TGTGCCAGCAGCAAAGCTTCCTGGACAGGGGACACAGATACGCAGTATTTT.